The 21 T cell receptor beta chains given below trace back to one sample, sequenced in a study of blood T cells in healthy people across ages. It was with a sample-barcoded 5' primer and a J-beta primer mix that a second PCR of about 6 to 12 cycles was run. Each CDR3 protein is one row after TCRdb ran MiXCR on the 5' RACE reads. Among hundreds of thousands of distinct CDR3 sequences listed, 35% to 40% were seen once. The sample consisted of blood. These receptors originate from a man between 18 and 29 years old in good health.

The V and J genes are TRBV30 and TRBJ2-5; D not certain. V lost 1 base, J lost 6 bases, and 6 bases lay in between. The V gene's germline CDR1 is GTSNPN and CDR2 SVGIG (reference sequence). The CDR3 length is 11 residues. The CDR3 region is CAWSARKTQYF. CDR3 nucleotides: TGTGCCTGGAGTGCTAGGAAGACCCAGTACTTC. The complete variable domain, with remaining parts taken from reference TRBV30 and TRBJ2-5, reads SQTIHQWPATLVQPVGSPLSLECTVEGTSNPNLYWYRQAAGRGLQLLFYSVGIGQISSEVPQNLSASRPQDRQFILSSKKLLLSDSGFYLCAWSARKTQYFGPGTRLLVL.

This chain connects TRBV9 to TRBJ2-7; the D gene could be TRBD1 or TRBD2 (5 bases each). The CDR3 spans 15 residues. Germline CDR1 SGDLS, CDR2 YYNGEE. The germline V and J ends were trimmed by 2 bases and 0 bases, with 12 bases remaining between them. The CDR3: CASSVRDGSSYEQYF. CDR3 DNA sequence: TGTGCCAGCAGCGTCAGGGACGGAAGCTCCTACGAGCAGTACTTC.

This clonotype was seen a few times. This sequence joins TRBV3-1 and TRBJ2-6; unclear D gene. The CDR3 is 16 amino acids. Germline CDR1 reads LGHDT; CDR2 reads YNNKEL (reference sequence). The germline V and J ends were trimmed by 3 bases and 3 bases, with 12 bases remaining between them. Written as DNA, the CDR3 is TGTGCCAGCAGCCAGGGTCTCTCTCTTGGGGCCAACGTCCTGACTTTC. Translation gives CASSQGLSLGANVLTF.

This clonotype was seen more than once but under ten times. The genes are TRBV9 and TRBJ2-1; 8 bases are a match to TRBD2. Germline V gives CDR1 SGDLS, CDR2 YYNGEE. With 3 bases clipped from V and 3 bases from J, the junction kept 5 bases outside the gene matches. There are 15 residues in the CDR3. The DNA of the CDR3 is TGTGCCAGCAGCGCCGGGGGGGGGAACTACAATGAGCAGTTCTTC. Its translation: CASSAGGGNYNEQFF.

This rearrangement joins TRBV12-3 or TRBV12-4 to TRBJ2-7, with TRBD1 matching 10 bases. Germline trimming cut 6 bases from V and 0 bases from J; bases unmatched to any gene: 8. The CDR3 consists of 16 residues. CDR3 amino acids: CASRPGTGVPSYEQYF. Here the CDR3 DNA reads TGTGCCAGCAGACCCGGGACAGGGGTCCCCTCCTACGAGCAGTACTTC.

V usage is TRBV4-1 and J usage is TRBJ1-1; the D is unclear. The germline V gene encodes CDR1 MGHRA and CDR2 YSYEKL. The CDR3 spans 16 residues. Trimming took 0 bases from V and 2 from J, leaving 13 bases between them. The CDR3 bases are TGCGCCAGCAGCCAAGATCGTTTTCAATTAAACACTGAAGCTTTCTTT. It is translated as CASSQDRFQLNTEAFF.

CDR3 bases: TGTGCCAGCAGTGCGAGAGCCCTTACCGGGGAGCTGTTTTTT. It specifies CASSARALTGELFF. The chain joins TRBV2 to TRBJ2-2; D call uncertain. The CDR3 sequence is 14 residues long. The germline gives CDR1 SNHLY, CDR2 FYNNEI. With 4 bases removed from V and 5 bases from J, the gap between germline ends came to 11 bases.

The J gene is TRBJ2-1, the V gene TRBV10-3; no clear D. V gave up 1 base and J gave up 9 bases, with 10 bases separating them. The length of the CDR3 is 13 residues. The germline gives CDR1 ENHRY, CDR2 SYGVKD. The DNA for the CDR3 is TGTGCCATCAGTGAGTTTAGCTTGAGTGAGCAGTTCTTC. Protein: CAISEFSLSEQFF.

The CDR3 DNA is TGTGCCAGCAGCTCTACGGGGTCCTCCTACGAGCAGTACTTC. This encodes CASSSTGSSYEQYF. The V gene is TRBV7-2, the J gene TRBJ2-7, with D perhaps matching TRBD2 (5 bases). The CDR3 has 14 residues. The germline V gene has CDR1 SGHTA and CDR2 FQGNSA. V was pared by 4 bases and J by 0 bases, with 10 bases between.

This clonotype showed up just a few times. The rearrangement uses TRBV6-2 or TRBV6-3 and TRBJ1-1; D ambiguous. Germline CDR1 is MNHEY and CDR2 is SVGEGT. This CDR3 spans 16 amino acids. Trimming shortened V by 2 bases and J by 3 bases, and 16 bases separated the two germline ends. The CDR3 coding sequence is TGTGCCAGCAGTTACCCTACCGGATCGACGGACACTGAAGCTTTCTTT. The encoded protein is CASSYPTGSTDTEAFF.

This clonotype was seen more than once but under ten times. The chain couples TRBV28 to TRBJ2-1; TRBD1 is a possible D gene (6 bases). In germline, CDR1 is MDHEN, CDR2 SYDVKM. V was cut by 5 bases and J by 0 bases, with 17 bases left in between. The length of the CDR3 is 17 residues. As DNA, the CDR3 is TGTGCCAGCAGTATCGGTCAGGGGACCTTCTCCTACAATGAGCAGTTCTTC. Translated, it gives CASSIGQGTFSYNEQFF.

This clonotype was observed a handful of times. The chain couples TRBV7-2 to TRBJ1-6, with 8 nucleotides matching TRBD1. Germline lookup yields CDR1 SGHTA and CDR2 FQGNSA. With 3 bases clipped from V and 6 bases from J, the junction kept 7 bases outside the gene matches. This CDR3 has 16 amino acids. The CDR3 coding sequence is TGTGCCAGCAGCTTGTGGGGACAGGAGACTAATTCACCCCTCCACTTT. Translation: CASSLWGQETNSPLHF.

This clonotype was picked up one time. The chain combines TRBV30 with TRBJ2-7, with TRBD1 as a possible D gene (5 bases). The CDR3 sequence is 12 residues long. Trimming removed 3 bases at V and 3 bases at J, with 9 bases between. Germline V gene data show CDR1 as GTSNPN and CDR2 as SVGIG (reference sequence). The CDR3 nucleotides read TGTGCCTGGAGGCCCGACAGCTACGAGCAGTACTTC. Translating it yields CAWRPDSYEQYF.

This clonotype came up a few times. V and J are TRBV12-3 or TRBV12-4 and TRBJ1-6, with 7 bases fitting TRBD1. The CDR3 runs 15 residues. Germline trimming cut 6 bases from V and 6 bases from J; bases unmatched to any gene: 8. The CDR3 loop is CASRATGLSNSPLHF. The CDR3 DNA reads TGTGCCAGCAGGGCGACAGGGCTGAGTAATTCACCCCTCCACTTT.

V and J are TRBV4-1 and TRBJ2-5, with 9 bases aligning to TRBD1. The J call could be wrong; TRBJ2-7 is a better fit for the DNA end. CDR1 is MGHRA, CDR2 YSYEKL, per germline. The CDR3 length is 17 residues. The CDR3: CASSLLPVDRGPYEQYF. For the CDR3, the DNA is TGCGCCAGCAGCCTACTTCCTGTGGACAGGGGACCCTACGAGCAGTACTTC.

This clonotype was recorded many times. The chain employs TRBV2 and TRBJ1-2, with 7 bases fitting TRBD1. J gave up 1 base and V 10 bases, and 6 bases lay outside the gene matches. Germline V CDR1 and CDR2: SNHLY, FYNNEI. There are 13 residues in the CDR3. The CDR3 region has the DNA TGTGCCACCCTACCAGGGGGTAACTATGGCTACACCTTC. It codes for CATLPGGNYGYTF.

In the case of this clonotype: One base away lies a much larger clone, so this may be a sequencing read error. The chain employs TRBV10-3 and TRBJ1-2; the D gene is possibly TRBD1 (5 bases). The CDR3 runs to 13 residues. CDR1 and CDR2 (germline): ENHRY, SYGVKD. CDR3 coding DNA: TGTGCCATCGGTAAAGGGGCCGACTATGGCCACACCTTC. Translating gives CAIGKGADYGHTF.

This clonotype was observed a handful of times. The chain uses TRBV4-3 and TRBJ2-7; D is uncertain. CDR3 length: 14 amino acids. V was shortened by 0 bases and J by 5 bases, with 11 bases between the two germline ends. Germline values: CDR1 LGHNA, CDR2 YSLEER. The CDR3 protein is CASSQDVYADEQYF. The CDR3 DNA sequence: TGCGCCAGCAGCCAAGACGTCTACGCGGACGAGCAGTACTTC.

The chain carries TRBV7-2 and TRBJ2-5; 8 nucleotides agree with TRBD1. The length of the CDR3 is 14 residues. Germline loops: CDR1 SGHTA, CDR2 FQGNSA. V was pared by 5 bases and J by 6 bases, with 8 bases of the junction left unmatched. CDR3 residues: CASSARGLGKTQYF. CDR3 nucleotides: TGTGCCAGCAGCGCCAGGGGGCTTGGGAAGACCCAGTACTTC.

The chain recombines TRBV20-1 with TRBJ2-1, with D perhaps TRBD2 (6 bases). This CDR3 contains 11 residues. Between the trimmed V and J ends, which lost 6 bases and 7 bases, there was a span of 10 bases. Per the germline V gene, CDR1 is DFQATT and CDR2 is SNEGSKA (reference sequence). CDR3 sequence: CSAREVNEQFF. CDR3 in DNA: TGCAGTGCCAGGGAGGTAAATGAGCAGTTCTTC.

As to this clonotype: Compared with germline, one end of the junction differs, possibly owing to a read error. This chain connects TRBV6-6 to TRBJ1-4, with unresolved D. This CDR3 spans 14 amino acids. The germline V gene encodes CDR1 MNHNY and CDR2 SVGAGI (reference sequence). CDR3 nucleotides: TGTGCCAGCAGTGACTCGCGCCAGGTCGAAAAACTGTTTTTT. It codes for CASSDSRQVEKLFF.